This TCR beta chain was captured in a study of OX40 agonist ivuxolimab in advanced cancers. Whole-study context: Mean age around 60 years, range 23 to 79; approximately 80% male.

With regard to this clone: Antigen specificity is unknown.

Study findings and constraints: Nonresponders included some who also had low normalized T-cell clonal expansion.

Produced via immunoSEQ multiplex PCR; TCRdb's table is partial and in-frame only. The table shows 15,000 to 20,000 clones, with around four fifths occurring only once. The clonotype originates from an adult with an advanced solid tumor such as melanoma, head and neck, liver or kidney cancer. The input for sequencing was CD4+ or CD8+ T cells sorted from blood, taken in a trial of the OX40 agonist ivuxolimab.

CDR3 sequence reads: CASSPTLDRGYEQYF. CDR3 in DNA: TGTGCCAGCAGCCCAACATTGGACAGGGGATACGAGCAGTACTTC. V gene TRBV7-9 combines with J gene TRBJ2-7; TRBD1 agrees at 9 bases. Germline V gene sequence: CDR1 SEHNR, CDR2 FQNEAQ (reference sequence). V lost 5 bases to trimming and J lost 4 bases; unmatched junction nucleotides: 9. CDR3 size: 15 residues.